This T cell receptor (beta chain) was recorded in a study of cytomegalovirus exposure and HLA in healthy donors. Turning to the study itself: Falling in the Caucasian-associated ancestry cluster were 81% of about 400 genotyped donors.

As for this clone: The antigen remains unidentified.

The PCR made use of 60 Vbeta and 13 Jbeta primers. The authors' processing: Later work found 65 million to 90 million unique TCR beta chains, with roughly 11 million shared. TCRdb keeps only in-frame clones here, not all; method: immunoSEQ multiplex PCR. D and trimming come from the DNA, and the V and J calls and clone size come from that table. This repertoire includes tens of thousands of clones. Germline CDR1 MNHNS, CDR2 SASEGT. The CDR3 loop spans 16 amino acids. V shed 4 bases and J 1 base; nucleotides not matched to a gene: 6. Likely unrecorded immune exposures existed in these nominally healthy donors. Whole-study findings and limits: A later analysis showed TCR association rates differing by HLA locus, peaking at DRB1 and lowest at HLA-C.

V and J are TRBV6-1 and TRBJ2-4; TRBD2 matches 8 bases. Sequenced input: PBMCs. This TCR derives from a woman aged 40 to 50 in good health and CMV-seronegative. The CDR3 here is CASSAGGGVAKNIQYF. DNA of the CDR3: TGTGCCAGCAGTGCGGGGGGGGGAGTCGCCAAAAACATTCAGTACTTC.